The TCR beta chain under discussion was sequenced for a study of T cell changes during pregnancy in multiple sclerosis. The repertoire was sequenced with immunoSEQ multiplex PCR; TCRdb's copy has only in-frame clones and lacks some. This repertoire shows about 87,000 clones, 93% found once; its top ten account for 1.4%. The CDR3 spans 14 residues. CDR1 and CDR2 (germline): SQVTM, ANQGSEA. Trimming shortened V by 7 bases and J by 4 bases, and 17 bases separated the two germline ends. The chain combines TRBV29-1 with TRBJ2-1, with a tentative D call TRBD2 (6 bases). The sequencing here drew on peripheral blood, taken in the third trimester of pregnancy. The source of this sequence is a female donor in good health, enrolled as a control in a pregnancy study. The CDR3 region is CSGTGTLYYNEQFF. The DNA of the CDR3 is TGCAGCGGGACCGGGACTCTATATTACAATGAGCAGTTCTTC.